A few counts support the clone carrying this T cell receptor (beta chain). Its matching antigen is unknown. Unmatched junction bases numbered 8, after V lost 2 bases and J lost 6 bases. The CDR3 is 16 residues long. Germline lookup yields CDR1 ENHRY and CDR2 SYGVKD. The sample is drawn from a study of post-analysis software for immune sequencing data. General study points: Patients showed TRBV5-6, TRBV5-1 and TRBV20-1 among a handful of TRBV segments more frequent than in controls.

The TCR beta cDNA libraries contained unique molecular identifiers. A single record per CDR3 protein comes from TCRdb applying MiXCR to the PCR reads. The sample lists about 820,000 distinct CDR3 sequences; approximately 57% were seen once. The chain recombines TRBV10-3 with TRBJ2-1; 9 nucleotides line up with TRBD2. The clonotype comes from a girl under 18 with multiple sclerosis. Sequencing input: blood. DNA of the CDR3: TGTGCCATCAGTGAGGTCCCAGCGGGAGGTAGCAATGAGCAGTTCTTC. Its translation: CAISEVPAGGSNEQFF.